One and the same sample provided the 3 T cell receptor beta chains below, sequenced in a study of vaccination effects on CD4 cells after COVID-19. The authors isolated CD4+ T cells after roughly eleven days of culture. No antigen has been identified for these receptors. Sequencing was performed with immunoSEQ multiplex PCR; in TCRdb, only in-frame clones are kept and a portion is missing. The data show some 27,000 clones, with roughly 60% seen just once and 8% to 10% held by the top ten. This specimen was CD4+ T cells from PBMCs cultured without peptide, taken before COVID-19 vaccination. Every receptor here comes from a human donor who received a COVID-19 vaccine.

This clone was seen once. The gene calls are TRBV19 and TRBJ1-5; maybe TRBD1 (5 bases). The ends were cut back, 3 bases at V and 6 bases at J, with 12 bases in the middle. This CDR3 has 14 residues. The V gene's germline CDR1 is LNHDA and CDR2 SQIVND (reference sequence). The CDR3 nucleotides are TGTGCCAGTAGTATCCTGCAGGGTGGTCAGCCCCAGCATTTT. As protein: CASSILQGGQPQHF.

This clone was recorded only once. This chain joins TRBV5-1 and TRBJ2-1; D may be TRBD2 (6 bases). The V end was cut by 8 bases, the J end by 9 bases, with 21 bases between. Germline CDR1 is SGHRS and CDR2 is YFSETQ. The CDR3 spans 14 residues. The CDR3 reads CASSKEGPYAEQFF. For the CDR3, the DNA is TGCGCCAGTTCTAAGGAGGGCCCCTACGCTGAGCAGTTCTTC.

V usage is TRBV9 and J usage is TRBJ1-2; D is unresolved. This CDR3 comprises 12 residues. The ends were cut back, 0 bases at V and 5 bases at J, with 5 bases in the middle. Germline CDR1 is SGDLS and CDR2 is YYNGEE. CDR3 coding DNA: TGTGCCAGCAGCGTAGTGGGGTATGGCTACACCTTC. It codes for CASSVVGYGYTF. The complete variable domain, with remaining parts taken from reference TRBV9 and TRBJ1-2, reads DSGVTQTPKHLITATGQRVTLRCSPRSGDLSVYWYQQSLDQGLQFLIQYYNGEERAKGNILERFSAQQFPDLHSELNLSSLELGDSALYFCASSVVGYGYTFGSGTRLTVV.